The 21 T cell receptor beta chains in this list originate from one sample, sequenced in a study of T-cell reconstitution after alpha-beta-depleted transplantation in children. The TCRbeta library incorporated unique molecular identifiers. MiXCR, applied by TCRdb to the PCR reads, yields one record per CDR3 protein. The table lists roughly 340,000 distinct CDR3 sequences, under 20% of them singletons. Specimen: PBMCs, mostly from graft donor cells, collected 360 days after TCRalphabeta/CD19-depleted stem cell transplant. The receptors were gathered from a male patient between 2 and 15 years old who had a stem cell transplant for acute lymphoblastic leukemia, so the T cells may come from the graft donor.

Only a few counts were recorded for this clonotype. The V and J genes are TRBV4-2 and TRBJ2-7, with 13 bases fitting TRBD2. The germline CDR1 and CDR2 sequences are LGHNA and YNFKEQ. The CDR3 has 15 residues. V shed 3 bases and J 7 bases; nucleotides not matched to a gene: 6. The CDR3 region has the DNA TGTGCCAGCAGCCAGAACGGACTAGCGGGAGTTGAGCAGTACTTC. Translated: CASSQNGLAGVEQYF.

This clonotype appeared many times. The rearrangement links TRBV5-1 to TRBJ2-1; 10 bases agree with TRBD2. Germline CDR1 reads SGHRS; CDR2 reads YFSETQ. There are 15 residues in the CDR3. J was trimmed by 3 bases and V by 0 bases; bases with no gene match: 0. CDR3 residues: CASSLASGSYNEQFF. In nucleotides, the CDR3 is TGCGCCAGCAGCTTGGCTAGCGGGAGCTACAATGAGCAGTTCTTC.

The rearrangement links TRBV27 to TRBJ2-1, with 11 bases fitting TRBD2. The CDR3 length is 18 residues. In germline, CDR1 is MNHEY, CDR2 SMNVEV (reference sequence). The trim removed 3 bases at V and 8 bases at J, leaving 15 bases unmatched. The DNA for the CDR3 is TGTGCCAGCAGTTTTCTGTCGACCTTAGCGGGAGGGTTGGATGAGCAGTTCTTC. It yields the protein CASSFLSTLAGGLDEQFF.

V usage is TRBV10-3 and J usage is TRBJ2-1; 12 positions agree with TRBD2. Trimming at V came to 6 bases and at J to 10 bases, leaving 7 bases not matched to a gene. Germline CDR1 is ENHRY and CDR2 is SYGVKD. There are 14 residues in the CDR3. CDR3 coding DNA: TGTGCCATCAGCCGACTAGCGGGAGAAAACGAGCAGTTCTTC. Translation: CAISRLAGENEQFF.

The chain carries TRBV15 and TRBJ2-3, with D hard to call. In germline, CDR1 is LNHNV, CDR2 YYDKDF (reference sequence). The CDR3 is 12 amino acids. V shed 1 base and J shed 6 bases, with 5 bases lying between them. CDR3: CATSRGLDTQYF. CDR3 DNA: TGTGCCACCAGCAGAGGTCTGGATACGCAGTATTTT.

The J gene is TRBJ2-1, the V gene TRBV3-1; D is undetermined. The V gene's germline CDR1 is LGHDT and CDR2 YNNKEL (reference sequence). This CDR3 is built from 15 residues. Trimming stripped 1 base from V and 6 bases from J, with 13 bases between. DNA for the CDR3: TGTGCCAGCAGCCAAGTTGAGCCCCGTGCCAATGAGCAGTTCTTC. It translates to CASSQVEPRANEQFF.

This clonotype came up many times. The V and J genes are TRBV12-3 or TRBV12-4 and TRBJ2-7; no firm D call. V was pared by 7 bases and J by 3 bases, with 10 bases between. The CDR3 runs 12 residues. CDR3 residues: CASTRNLYEQYF. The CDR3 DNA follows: TGTGCCAGCACCCGGAATCTCTACGAGCAGTACTTC.

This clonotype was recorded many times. This CDR3 is CATSADGRETQYF. The CDR3 region has the DNA TGTGCCACCAGTGCTGACGGGAGAGAGACCCAGTACTTC. The chain recombines TRBV24-1 with TRBJ2-5; tentative D call: TRBD2 (6 bases). The germline V gene has CDR1 KGHDR and CDR2 SFDVKD. Trimming stripped 5 bases from V and 4 bases from J, with 10 bases between. This CDR3 is built from 13 residues.

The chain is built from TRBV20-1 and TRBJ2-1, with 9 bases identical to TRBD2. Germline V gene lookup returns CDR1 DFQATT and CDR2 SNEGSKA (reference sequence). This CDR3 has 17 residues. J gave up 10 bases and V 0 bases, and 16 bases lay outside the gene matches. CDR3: CSARDRLGAGGPREQFF. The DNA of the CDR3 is TGCAGTGCTAGAGATCGCCTAGGGGCGGGAGGGCCCAGGGAGCAGTTCTTC.

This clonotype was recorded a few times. CDR3 sequence reads: CASSLVGLYTGELFF. Written as DNA, the CDR3 is TGTGCCAGCAGCTTAGTAGGCCTATACACCGGGGAGCTGTTTTTT. The V call is TRBV7-2, the J call TRBJ2-2, with D hard to call. V was clipped by 1 base and J by 3 bases, with 9 bases between them. This CDR3 has 15 amino acids. Germline lookup yields CDR1 SGHTA and CDR2 FQGNSA. Drawing the rest from reference TRBV7-2 and TRBJ2-2, the complete variable domain is GAGVSQSPSNKVTEKGKDVELRCDPISGHTALYWYRQSLGQGLEFLIYFQGNSAPDKSGLPSDRFSAERTGGSVSTLTIQRTQQEDSAVYLCASSLVGLYTGELFFGEGSRLTVL.

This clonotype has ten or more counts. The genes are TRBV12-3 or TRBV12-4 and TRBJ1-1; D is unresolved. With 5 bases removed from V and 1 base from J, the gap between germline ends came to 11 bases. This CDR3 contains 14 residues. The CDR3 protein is CASSPQRRNTEAFF. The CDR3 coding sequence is TGTGCCAGCAGTCCCCAGCGTAGGAACACTGAAGCTTTCTTT.

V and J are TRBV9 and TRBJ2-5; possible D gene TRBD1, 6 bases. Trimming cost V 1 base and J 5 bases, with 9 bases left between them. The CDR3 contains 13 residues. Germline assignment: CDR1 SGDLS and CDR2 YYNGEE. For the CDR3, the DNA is TGTGCCAGCAGCGTACAGCAGGGGGAGACCCAGTACTTC. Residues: CASSVQQGETQYF.

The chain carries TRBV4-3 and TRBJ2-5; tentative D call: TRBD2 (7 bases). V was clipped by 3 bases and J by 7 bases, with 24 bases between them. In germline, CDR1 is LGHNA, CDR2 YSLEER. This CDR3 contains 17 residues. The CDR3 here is CASSQDGAGAFSVTQYF. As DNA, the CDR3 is TGCGCCAGCAGCCAGGATGGGGCGGGGGCGTTTTCAGTGACCCAGTACTTC.

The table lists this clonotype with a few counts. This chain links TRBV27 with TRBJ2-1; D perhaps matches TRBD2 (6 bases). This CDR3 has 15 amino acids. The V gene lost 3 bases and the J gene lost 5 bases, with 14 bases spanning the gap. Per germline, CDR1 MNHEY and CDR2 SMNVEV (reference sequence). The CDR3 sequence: CASSFRDSLNNEQFF. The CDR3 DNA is TGTGCCAGCAGTTTCCGGGACTCTCTAAACAATGAGCAGTTCTTC.

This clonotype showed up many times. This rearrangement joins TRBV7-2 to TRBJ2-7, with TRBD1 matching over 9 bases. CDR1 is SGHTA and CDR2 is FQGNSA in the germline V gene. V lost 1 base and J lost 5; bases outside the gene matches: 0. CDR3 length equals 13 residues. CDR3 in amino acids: CASSLDRGHEQYF. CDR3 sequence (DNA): TGTGCCAGCAGCTTAGACAGGGGGCACGAGCAGTACTTC.

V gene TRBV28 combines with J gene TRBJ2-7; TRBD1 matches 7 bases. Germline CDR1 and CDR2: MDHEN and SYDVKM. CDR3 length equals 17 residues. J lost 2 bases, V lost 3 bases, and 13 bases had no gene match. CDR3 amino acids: CASSFVGYRGAPYEQYF. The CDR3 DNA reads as TGTGCCAGCAGTTTCGTCGGGTACAGGGGTGCGCCCTACGAGCAGTACTTC.

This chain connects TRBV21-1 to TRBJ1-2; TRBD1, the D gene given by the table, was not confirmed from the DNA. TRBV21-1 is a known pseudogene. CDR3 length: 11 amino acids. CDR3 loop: CASSNPHGYTF. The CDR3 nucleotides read TGTGCCAGCAGCAACCCCCATGGCTACACCTTC.

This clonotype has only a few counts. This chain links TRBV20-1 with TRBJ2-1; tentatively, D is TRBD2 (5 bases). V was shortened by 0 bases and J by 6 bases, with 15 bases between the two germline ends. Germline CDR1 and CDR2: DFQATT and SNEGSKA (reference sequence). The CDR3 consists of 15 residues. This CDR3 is CSARDGSATLNEQFF. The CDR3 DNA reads TGCAGTGCTAGAGATGGTAGCGCAACACTCAATGAGCAGTTCTTC.

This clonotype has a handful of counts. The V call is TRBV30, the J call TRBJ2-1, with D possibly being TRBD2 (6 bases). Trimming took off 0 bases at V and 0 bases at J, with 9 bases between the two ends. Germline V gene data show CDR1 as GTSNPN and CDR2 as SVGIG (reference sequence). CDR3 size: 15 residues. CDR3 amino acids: CAWSVDYSSYNEQFF. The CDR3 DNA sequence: TGTGCCTGGAGTGTGGACTATAGCTCCTACAATGAGCAGTTCTTC.

CDR3 sequence reads: CASSPVLGSLKETQYF. DNA for the CDR3: TGTGCCAGCAGTCCCGTCCTTGGCAGCCTCAAAGAGACCCAGTACTTC. The V call is TRBV28, the J call TRBJ2-5; no reliable D call. With 5 bases removed from V and 3 bases from J, the gap between germline ends came to 19 bases. This CDR3 is built from 16 residues. Germline assignment: CDR1 MDHEN and CDR2 SYDVKM.

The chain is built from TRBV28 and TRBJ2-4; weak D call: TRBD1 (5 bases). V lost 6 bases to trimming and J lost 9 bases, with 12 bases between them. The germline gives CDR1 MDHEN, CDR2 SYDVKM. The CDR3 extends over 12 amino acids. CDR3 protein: CASSPGWPIQYF. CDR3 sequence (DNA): TGTGCCAGCAGCCCAGGGTGGCCCATTCAGTACTTC.